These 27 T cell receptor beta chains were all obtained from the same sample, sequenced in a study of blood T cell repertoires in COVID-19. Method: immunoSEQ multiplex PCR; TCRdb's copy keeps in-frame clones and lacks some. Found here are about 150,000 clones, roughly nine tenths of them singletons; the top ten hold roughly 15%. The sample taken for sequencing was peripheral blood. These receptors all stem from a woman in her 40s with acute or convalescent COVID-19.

CDR3 residues: CASSSGTSSGELFF. The CDR3 nucleotides are TGTGCCAGCAGCTCGGGGACTAGCTCCGGGGAGCTGTTTTTT. The chain joins TRBV7-3 to TRBJ2-2; 9 positions agree with TRBD2. Germline V lookup: CDR1 SGHTA, CDR2 FQGTGA. J lost 6 bases, V lost 4 bases, and 3 bases had no gene match. CDR3 size: 14 residues.

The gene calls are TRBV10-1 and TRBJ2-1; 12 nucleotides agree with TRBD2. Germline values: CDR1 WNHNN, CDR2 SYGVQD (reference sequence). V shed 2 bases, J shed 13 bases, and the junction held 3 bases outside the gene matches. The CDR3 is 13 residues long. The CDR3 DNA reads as TGCGCCAGCAGTGAGCTAGCGGGGGGGCACCAGTTCTTC. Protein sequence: CASSELAGGHQFF.

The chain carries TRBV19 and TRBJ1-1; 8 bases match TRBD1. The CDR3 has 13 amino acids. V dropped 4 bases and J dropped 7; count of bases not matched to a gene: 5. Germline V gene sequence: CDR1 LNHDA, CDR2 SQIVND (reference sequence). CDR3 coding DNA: TGTGCCAGTAGTACCACTACAGGGGGTGAAGCTTTCTTT. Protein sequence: CASSTTTGGEAFF. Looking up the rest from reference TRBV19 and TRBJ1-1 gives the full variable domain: DGGITQSPKYLFRKEGQNVTLSCEQNLNHDAMYWYRQDPGQGLRLIYYSQIVNDFQKGDIAEGYSVSREKKESFPLTVTSAQKNPTAFYLCASSTTTGGEAFFGQGTRLTVV.

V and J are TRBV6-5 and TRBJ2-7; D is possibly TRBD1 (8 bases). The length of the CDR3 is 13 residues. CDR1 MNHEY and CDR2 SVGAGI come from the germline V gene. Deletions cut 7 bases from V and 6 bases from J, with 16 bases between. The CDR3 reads CASKNRGEGEQYF. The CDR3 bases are TGTGCCAGCAAAAACAGGGGGGAGGGCGAGCAGTACTTC.

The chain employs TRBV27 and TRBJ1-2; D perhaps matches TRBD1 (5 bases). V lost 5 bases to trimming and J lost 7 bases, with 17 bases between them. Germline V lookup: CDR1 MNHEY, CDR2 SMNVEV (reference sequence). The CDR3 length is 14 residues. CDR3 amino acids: CASSPREVSGGYTF. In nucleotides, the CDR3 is TGTGCCAGCAGTCCCAGGGAGGTATCGGGTGGCTACACCTTC.

CDR3 protein: CASSVRDRGGTEAFF. The CDR3, as DNA: TGTGCCAGCAGCGTACGGGACAGGGGCGGCACTGAAGCTTTCTTT. The chain is built from TRBV2 and TRBJ1-1; 10 nucleotides match TRBD1. The V gene's germline CDR1 is SNHLY and CDR2 FYNNEI. The CDR3 is made up of 15 amino acids. The trim removed 6 bases at V and 4 bases at J, leaving 8 bases unmatched.

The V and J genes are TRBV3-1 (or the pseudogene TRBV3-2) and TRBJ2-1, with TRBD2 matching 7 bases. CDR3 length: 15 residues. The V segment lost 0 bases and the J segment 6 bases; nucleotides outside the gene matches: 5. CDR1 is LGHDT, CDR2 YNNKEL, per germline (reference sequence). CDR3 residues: CASSQDASGSNEQFF. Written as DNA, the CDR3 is TGTGCCAGCAGCCAAGATGCTAGCGGAAGCAATGAGCAGTTCTTC.

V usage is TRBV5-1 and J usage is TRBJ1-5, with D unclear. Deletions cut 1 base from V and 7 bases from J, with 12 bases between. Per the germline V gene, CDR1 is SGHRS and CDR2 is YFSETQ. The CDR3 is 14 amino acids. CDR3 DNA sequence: TGCGCCAGCAGCTTGAACCGGGAAGGGCAGCCCCAGCATTTT. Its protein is CASSLNREGQPQHF.

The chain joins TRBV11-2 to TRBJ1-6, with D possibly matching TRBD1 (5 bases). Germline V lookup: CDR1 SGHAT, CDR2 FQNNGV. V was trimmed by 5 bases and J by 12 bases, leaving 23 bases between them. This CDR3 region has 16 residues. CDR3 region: CASSLRNYGTVLPLHF. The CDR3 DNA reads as TGTGCCAGCAGCCTCAGAAACTACGGGACTGTTTTACCCCTCCACTTT.

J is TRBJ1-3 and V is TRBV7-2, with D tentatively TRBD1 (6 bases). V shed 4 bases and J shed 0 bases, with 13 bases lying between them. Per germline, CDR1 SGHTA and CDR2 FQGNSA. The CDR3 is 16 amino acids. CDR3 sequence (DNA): TGTGCCAGCAGCTGGGGTGGGGGCAACTCTGGAAACACCATATATTTT. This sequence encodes CASSWGGGNSGNTIYF.

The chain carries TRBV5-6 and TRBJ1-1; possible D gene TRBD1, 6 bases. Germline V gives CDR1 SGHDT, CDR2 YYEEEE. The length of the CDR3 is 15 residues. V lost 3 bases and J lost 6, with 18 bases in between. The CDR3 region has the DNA TGTGCCAGCAGCTCAAGTACGACAGGCAGGGCTGAAGCTTTCTTT. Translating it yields CASSSSTTGRAEAFF. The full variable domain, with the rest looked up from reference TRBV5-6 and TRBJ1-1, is DAGVTQSPTHLIKTRGQQVTLRCSPKSGHDTVSWYQQALGQGPQFIFQYYEEEERQRGNFPDRFSGHQFPNYSSELNVNALLLGDSALYLCASSSSTTGRAEAFFGQGTRLTVV.

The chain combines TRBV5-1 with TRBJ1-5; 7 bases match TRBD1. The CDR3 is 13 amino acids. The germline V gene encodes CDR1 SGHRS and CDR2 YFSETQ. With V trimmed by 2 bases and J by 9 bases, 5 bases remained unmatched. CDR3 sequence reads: CASSLGGQRPQHF. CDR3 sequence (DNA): TGCGCCAGCAGCTTAGGGGGCCAAAGGCCCCAGCATTTT. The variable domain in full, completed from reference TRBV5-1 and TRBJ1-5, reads KAGVTQTPRYLIKTRGQQVTLSCSPISGHRSVSWYQQTPGQGLQFLFEYFSETQRNKGNFPGRFSGRQFSNSRSEMNVSTLELGDSALYLCASSLGGQRPQHFGDGTRLSIL.

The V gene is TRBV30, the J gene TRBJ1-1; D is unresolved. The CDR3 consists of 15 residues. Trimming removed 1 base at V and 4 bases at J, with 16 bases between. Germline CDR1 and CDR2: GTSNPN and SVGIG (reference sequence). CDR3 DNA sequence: TGTGCCTGGAGTGGGGGTGAGGGCTGGGGCACTGAAGCTTTCTTT. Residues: CAWSGGEGWGTEAFF.

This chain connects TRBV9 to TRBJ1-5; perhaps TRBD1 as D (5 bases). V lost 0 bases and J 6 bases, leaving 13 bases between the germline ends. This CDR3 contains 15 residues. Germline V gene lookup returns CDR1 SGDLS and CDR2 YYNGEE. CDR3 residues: CASSVDGRARQPQHF. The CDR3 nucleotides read TGTGCCAGCAGCGTAGACGGCAGGGCCCGTCAGCCCCAGCATTTT. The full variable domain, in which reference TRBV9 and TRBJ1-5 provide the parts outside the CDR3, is DSGVTQTPKHLITATGQRVTLRCSPRSGDLSVYWYQQSLDQGLQFLIQYYNGEERAKGNILERFSAQQFPDLHSELNLSSLELGDSALYFCASSVDGRARQPQHFGDGTRLSIL.

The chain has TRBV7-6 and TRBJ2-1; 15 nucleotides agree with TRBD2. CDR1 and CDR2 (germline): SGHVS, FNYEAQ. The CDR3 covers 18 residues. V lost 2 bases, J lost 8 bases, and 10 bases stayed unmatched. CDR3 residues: CASSLTMGLAGGYDEQFF. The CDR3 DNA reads TGTGCCAGCAGCTTAACGATGGGACTAGCGGGGGGATATGATGAGCAGTTCTTC.

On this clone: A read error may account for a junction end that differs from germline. As DNA, the CDR3 is TGTGCTAGCAGCTCAACCGGGACAACCGGAGATACGCAGTATTTT. This translates into CASSSTGTTGDTQYF. The chain uses TRBV7-7 and TRBJ2-3, with a tentative D call TRBD1 (6 bases). This CDR3 region has 15 residues. The germline V gene has CDR1 SSHAT and CDR2 FNYEAQ (reference sequence).

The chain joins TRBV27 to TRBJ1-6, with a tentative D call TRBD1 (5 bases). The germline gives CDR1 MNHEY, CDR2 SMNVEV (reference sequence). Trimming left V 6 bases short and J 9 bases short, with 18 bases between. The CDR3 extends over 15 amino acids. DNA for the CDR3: TGTGCCAGCAGGAGGACCCAGGGTTCAAGTTCACCCCTCCACTTT. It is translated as CASRRTQGSSSPLHF.

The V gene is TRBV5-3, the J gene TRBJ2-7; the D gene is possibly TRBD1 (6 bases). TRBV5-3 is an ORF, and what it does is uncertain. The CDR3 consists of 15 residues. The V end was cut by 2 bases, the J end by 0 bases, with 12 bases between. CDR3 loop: CARSFSRGTSYEQYF. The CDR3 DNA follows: TGTGCCAGAAGCTTCTCCAGGGGAACCTCCTACGAGCAGTACTTC.

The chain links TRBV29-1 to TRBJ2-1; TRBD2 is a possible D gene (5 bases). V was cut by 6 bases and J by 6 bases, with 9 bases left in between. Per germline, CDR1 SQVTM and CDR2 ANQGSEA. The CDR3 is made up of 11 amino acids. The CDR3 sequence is CSVTRGNEQFF. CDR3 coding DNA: TGCAGCGTCACTCGGGGCAATGAGCAGTTCTTC.

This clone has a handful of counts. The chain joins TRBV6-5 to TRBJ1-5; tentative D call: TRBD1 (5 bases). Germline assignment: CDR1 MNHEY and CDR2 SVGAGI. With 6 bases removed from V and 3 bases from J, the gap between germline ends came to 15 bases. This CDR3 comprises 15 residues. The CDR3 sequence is CASRGLVGANQPQHF. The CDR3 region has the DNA TGTGCCAGCAGGGGACTCGTCGGGGCCAATCAGCCCCAGCATTTT.

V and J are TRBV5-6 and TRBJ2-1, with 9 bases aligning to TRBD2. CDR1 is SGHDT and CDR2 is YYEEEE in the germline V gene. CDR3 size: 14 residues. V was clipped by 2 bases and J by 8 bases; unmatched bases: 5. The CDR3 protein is CASSFVAGDDEQFF. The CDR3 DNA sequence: TGTGCCAGCAGCTTCGTAGCGGGAGACGATGAGCAGTTCTTC.

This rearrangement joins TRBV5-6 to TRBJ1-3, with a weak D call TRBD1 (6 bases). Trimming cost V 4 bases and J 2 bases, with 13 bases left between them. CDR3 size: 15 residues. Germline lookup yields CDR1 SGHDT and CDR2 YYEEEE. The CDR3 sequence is CASSRPTGPGNTIYF. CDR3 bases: TGTGCCAGCAGCCGCCCGACAGGCCCTGGAAACACCATATATTTT.

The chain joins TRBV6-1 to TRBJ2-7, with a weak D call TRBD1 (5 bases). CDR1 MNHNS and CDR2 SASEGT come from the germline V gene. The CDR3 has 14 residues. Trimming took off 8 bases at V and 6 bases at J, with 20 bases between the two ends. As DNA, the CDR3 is TGTGCCAGCCCCCAGGCCCCCAGGGTGGGCGAGCAGTACTTC. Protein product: CASPQAPRVGEQYF.

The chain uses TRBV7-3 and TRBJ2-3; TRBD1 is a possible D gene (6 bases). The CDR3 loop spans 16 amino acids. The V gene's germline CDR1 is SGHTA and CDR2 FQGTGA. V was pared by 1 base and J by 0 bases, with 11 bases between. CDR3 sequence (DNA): TGTGCCAGCAGCTTAATGGGCAGGGGCAGCACAGATACGCAGTATTTT. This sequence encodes CASSLMGRGSTDTQYF.

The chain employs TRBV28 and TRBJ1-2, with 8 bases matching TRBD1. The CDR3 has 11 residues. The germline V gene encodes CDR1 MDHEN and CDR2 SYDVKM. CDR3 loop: CITQGAYGYTF. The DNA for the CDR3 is TGTATCACCCAGGGGGCATATGGCTACACCTTC.

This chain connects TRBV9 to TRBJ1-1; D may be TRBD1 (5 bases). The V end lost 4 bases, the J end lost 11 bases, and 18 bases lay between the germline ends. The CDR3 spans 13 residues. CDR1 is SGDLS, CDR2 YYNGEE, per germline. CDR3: CASSPRTSVPAFF. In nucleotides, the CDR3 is TGTGCCAGCAGCCCCCGGACATCGGTACCGGCTTTCTTT.

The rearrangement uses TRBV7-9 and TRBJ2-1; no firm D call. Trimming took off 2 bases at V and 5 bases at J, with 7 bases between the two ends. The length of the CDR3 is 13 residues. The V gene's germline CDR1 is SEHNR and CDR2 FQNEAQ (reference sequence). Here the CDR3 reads CASSLSVDNEQFF. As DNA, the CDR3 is TGTGCCAGCAGCTTATCGGTGGACAATGAGCAGTTCTTC.